This TCR beta chain derives from a study of blood T cell repertoires in COVID-19. Study information: Both acute and convalescent COVID-19 samples were obtained from the United States, Italy and Spain. Sources were T cells, B-cell-depleted T cells, or PBMCs; the material itself was cDNA or gDNA.

V shed 1 base and J 6 bases; nucleotides not matched to a gene: 3. CDR1 is MNHEY, CDR2 SMNVEV, per germline (reference sequence). This CDR3 is 15 amino acids long. Sequencing was performed with immunoSEQ multiplex PCR; in TCRdb, only in-frame clones are kept and a portion is missing. The sample lists roughly 190,000 clones; about 80% were seen once. The sequenced sample was peripheral blood. The V and J genes are TRBV27 and TRBJ1-4; 9 nucleotides align to TRBD1. The clonotype was recovered from a woman in her sixties with COVID-19, enrolled during active disease. CDR3 in amino acids: CASSLYRDRDEKLFF. The CDR3 bases are TGTGCCAGCAGTTTATATAGGGACAGGGATGAAAAACTGTTTTTT.